The 30 T cell receptor beta chains in this list originate from one sample, sequenced in a study of OX40 agonist ivuxolimab in advanced cancers. The protocol was immunoSEQ multiplex PCR, while the TCRdb copy is restricted to in-frame clones and leaves out a portion. The sample consists of about 67,000 clones, about 87% of them appearing once. Material: CD4+ or CD8+ T cells sorted from blood, obtained in a trial of the OX40 agonist ivuxolimab. These receptor sequences come from an adult with an advanced solid tumor such as melanoma, head and neck, liver or kidney cancer.

This clone was counted a few times. The rearrangement uses TRBV15 and TRBJ2-5; no firm D call. CDR3 length: 14 amino acids. V was clipped by 0 bases and J by 4 bases, with 9 bases between them. Germline V gene lookup returns CDR1 LNHNV and CDR2 YYDKDF (reference sequence). In nucleotides, the CDR3 is TGTGCCACCAGCAGAGACCAATGGGGAGAGACCCAGTACTTC. It codes for CATSRDQWGETQYF.

This clone was seen once. This chain uses TRBV4-3 with TRBJ2-5; 7 bases align to TRBD2. There are 16 residues in the CDR3. CDR1 is LGHNA, CDR2 YSLEER, per germline. V dropped 4 bases and J dropped 1; count of bases not matched to a gene: 9. CDR3 amino acids: CASSPGVAGPQETQYF. The CDR3, as DNA: TGCGCCAGCAGCCCCGGGGTAGCGGGCCCCCAAGAGACCCAGTACTTC.

The rearrangement links TRBV6-6 to TRBJ2-3; D tentatively reads TRBD1 or TRBD2 (5 bases each). This CDR3 has 14 amino acids. Germline values: CDR1 MNHNY, CDR2 SVGAGI (reference sequence). The V gene lost 5 bases and the J gene lost 1 base, with 10 bases spanning the gap. The DNA for the CDR3 is TGTGCCAGCAGTCGAGTGGGGGGCACAGATACGCAGTATTTT. Its protein product is CASSRVGGTDTQYF.

The chain joins TRBV15 to TRBJ1-6; 10 nucleotides line up with TRBD1. CDR1 is LNHNV and CDR2 is YYDKDF in the germline V gene (reference sequence). V shed 3 bases and J 10 bases; nucleotides not matched to a gene: 9. The CDR3 length is 16 residues. CDR3 nucleotide sequence: TGTGCCACCAGCAGCCGCGGGACAGGGGTCGCCTCACCCCTCCACTTT. This codes for CATSSRGTGVASPLHF.

The chain is built from TRBV30 and TRBJ1-6, with 8 bases identical to TRBD1. CDR3 length equals 17 residues. Trimming cost V 7 bases and J 7 bases; bases outside gene matches: 18. Germline CDR1 reads GTSNPN; CDR2 reads SVGIG (reference sequence). The CDR3 DNA sequence: TGTGCCTTGGCGCCATCAAAGCTGACAGGGGTGAATTCACCCCTCCACTTT. This codes for CALAPSKLTGVNSPLHF.

This chain uses TRBV30 with TRBJ1-2; maybe TRBD1 (6 bases). Trimming took off 3 bases at V and 8 bases at J, with 19 bases between the two ends. CDR1 is GTSNPN and CDR2 is SVGIG in the germline V gene (reference sequence). The CDR3 spans 14 residues. In nucleotides, the CDR3 is TGTGCCTGGAGCACCTCCGGGGGGCGGCGGGGCTACACCTTC. Its translation is CAWSTSGGRRGYTF.

This chain connects TRBV10-3 to TRBJ1-3; D is uncertain. The V end was cut by 4 bases, the J end by 0 bases, with 10 bases between. This CDR3 is 15 amino acids long. Germline V gene data show CDR1 as ENHRY and CDR2 as SYGVKD. CDR3 region: CAISGPLHSGNTIYF. The CDR3 DNA reads as TGTGCCATCAGTGGGCCACTCCACTCTGGAAACACCATATATTTT.

This chain joins TRBV5-1 and TRBJ2-1; weak D call: TRBD2 (5 bases). Germline V CDR1 and CDR2: SGHRS, YFSETQ. With 0 bases removed from V and 8 bases from J, the gap between germline ends came to 12 bases. The CDR3 contains 14 residues. CDR3 nucleotides: TGCGCCAGCAGCTTGGCTACGTCGGGGTATGAGCAGTTCTTC. It specifies CASSLATSGYEQFF.

The rearrangement joins TRBV27 to TRBJ2-1, with D maybe TRBD1 (6 bases). Trimming left V 5 bases short and J 9 bases short, with 14 bases between. CDR3 length equals 13 residues. Germline assignment: CDR1 MNHEY and CDR2 SMNVEV (reference sequence). DNA of the CDR3: TGTGCCAGCAGTCCGGACAGTCAAGGTGAGCAGTTCTTC. This translates into CASSPDSQGEQFF.

The V and J genes are TRBV5-1 and TRBJ1-1; the match to TRBD1 covers 10 bases. Germline values: CDR1 SGHRS, CDR2 YFSETQ. J gave up 3 bases and V 2 bases, and 16 bases lay outside the gene matches. The CDR3 runs to 19 residues. The CDR3 DNA follows: TGCGCCAGCAGCTTCCAACTTACGGACAGGGGGAAGCCTCACACTGAAGCTTTCTTT. It yields the protein CASSFQLTDRGKPHTEAFF.

This chain's CDR3 is CSVVPGQPPYEQYF. CDR3 nucleotides: TGCAGCGTTGTACCCGGACAGCCTCCCTACGAGCAGTACTTC. V and J are TRBV29-1 and TRBJ2-7; D is perhaps TRBD1 (6 bases). Trimming removed 4 bases from V and 2 bases from J, with 15 bases in between. Germline lookup yields CDR1 SQVTM and CDR2 ANQGSEA. The CDR3 spans 14 residues.

This clone came up once. This chain uses TRBV6-5 with TRBJ2-5, with D possibly TRBD2 on 6 matching bases. Germline V gene lookup returns CDR1 MNHEY and CDR2 SVGAGI. The CDR3 is 14 amino acids. V lost 7 bases to trimming and J lost 4 bases, with 16 bases between them. For the CDR3, the DNA is TGTGCCAGCACCCCAGCCGGGGGAGGAGAGACCCAGTACTTC. Translated, it gives CASTPAGGGETQYF.

The chain carries TRBV29-1 and TRBJ2-5; D may be TRBD1 or TRBD2 (5 bases each). Trimming removed 4 bases from V and 5 bases from J, with 11 bases in between. CDR3 length: 12 residues. Germline values: CDR1 SQVTM, CDR2 ANQGSEA. The CDR3 loop is CSVAGAEETQYF. Written as DNA, the CDR3 is TGCAGCGTTGCCGGGGCGGAGGAGACCCAGTACTTC.

The V and J genes are TRBV6-6 and TRBJ2-7; tentatively, D is TRBD1 (6 bases). Trimming removed 6 bases from V and 3 bases from J, with 15 bases in between. The CDR3 extends over 14 amino acids. Germline CDR1 reads MNHNY; CDR2 reads SVGAGI (reference sequence). CDR3 DNA sequence: TGTGCCAGCAGACAGGACAGCCCAGGCTACGAGCAGTACTTC. It yields the protein CASRQDSPGYEQYF.

This chain joins TRBV25-1 and TRBJ2-2; the D is unclear. Trimming cost V 4 bases and J 6 bases, with 6 bases left between them. The CDR3 totals 12 residues. Germline assignment: CDR1 MGHDK and CDR2 SYGVNS. CDR3 sequence: CASSVGSGELFF. CDR3 nucleotides: TGTGCCAGCAGTGTGGGATCCGGGGAGCTGTTTTTT.

The rearrangement uses TRBV5-5 and TRBJ1-1, with D possibly matching TRBD1 (5 bases). Trimming pared 2 bases from V and 1 base from J, leaving 9 bases between. This CDR3 has 14 amino acids. Germline V gives CDR1 SGHKS, CDR2 YYEKEE (reference sequence). The CDR3 DNA reads TGTGCCAGCAGCTTAGAGGGGAGGAACACTGAAGCTTTCTTT. Protein sequence: CASSLEGRNTEAFF.

CDR3 in DNA: TGTGCCAGCAGCTTAGGCAATGAGCAGTTCTTC. Translating it yields CASSLGNEQFF. The V call is TRBV7-3, the J call TRBJ2-1; D is unclear. The CDR3 sequence is 11 residues long. V was pared by 2 bases and J by 6 bases, with 2 bases between. Per the germline V gene, CDR1 is SGHTA and CDR2 is FQGTGA.

The chain combines TRBV27 with TRBJ1-1; possible D gene TRBD1, 5 bases. The CDR3 has 14 residues. The V end lost 6 bases, the J end lost 1 base, and 12 bases lay between the germline ends. From germline, CDR1 is MNHEY and CDR2 SMNVEV (reference sequence). In DNA, the CDR3 is TGTGCCAGCAGATTGAACAGGCGGAACACTGAAGCTTTCTTT. Translation: CASRLNRRNTEAFF.

The chain combines TRBV25-1 with TRBJ1-4; D is uncertain. The CDR3 loop spans 11 amino acids. Germline V CDR1 and CDR2: MGHDK, SYGVNS. Between the trimmed V and J ends, which lost 8 bases and 8 bases, there was a span of 9 bases. CDR3 sequence (DNA): TGTGCCAGCGCCGGAGGAGAAAAACTGTTTTTT. Its protein is CASAGGEKLFF.

This sequence joins TRBV25-1 and TRBJ2-1; 11 positions match TRBD2. V dropped 3 bases and J dropped 6; count of bases not matched to a gene: 7. The CDR3 has 16 residues. CDR1 and CDR2 (germline): MGHDK, SYGVNS. In DNA form, the CDR3 reads TGTGCCAGCAGTGATACCGGGACTAGCGGTTTCAATGAGCAGTTCTTC. Encoded protein: CASSDTGTSGFNEQFF.

V gene TRBV7-9 combines with J gene TRBJ1-2, with no clear D. The CDR3 sequence is 14 residues long. V was trimmed by 0 bases and J by 2 bases, leaving 7 bases between them. The V gene's germline CDR1 is SEHNR and CDR2 FQNEAQ (reference sequence). The CDR3 region has the DNA TGTGCCAGCAGCTTAGCCGGGGAAAACTATGGCTACACCTTC. This gives the protein CASSLAGENYGYTF.

The V call is TRBV5-1, the J call TRBJ2-3, with 10 bases fitting TRBD1. The V gene end was trimmed by 7 bases and the J gene end by 0 bases; junction bases not matched to a gene: 5. Germline assignment: CDR1 SGHRS and CDR2 YFSETQ. The CDR3 has 15 amino acids. In nucleotides, the CDR3 is TGCGCCAGCGGACGGACAGGGGGAAGCACAGATACGCAGTATTTT. The encoded protein is CASGRTGGSTDTQYF.

This clone has only one observation. The chain employs TRBV11-2 and TRBJ2-7, with 9 positions matching TRBD2. The CDR3 totals 16 residues. Germline trimming cut 2 bases from V and 1 base from J; bases unmatched to any gene: 6. CDR1 is SGHAT and CDR2 is FQNNGV in the germline V gene. The CDR3 sequence: CASSLTTSGTSYEQYF. The CDR3 DNA is TGTGCCAGCAGCTTAACGACTAGCGGTACTTCCTACGAGCAGTACTTC.

This chain links TRBV18 with TRBJ1-3, with TRBD1 matching 7 bases. The V gene's germline CDR1 is KGHSH and CDR2 LQKENI. The junction had 8 bases not matched to a gene; V was cut back by 6 bases and J by 0 bases. This CDR3 is built from 16 residues. CDR3 amino acids: CASSYRQGSSGNTIYF. CDR3 DNA sequence: TGTGCCAGCTCCTATCGACAGGGCAGCTCTGGAAACACCATATATTTT.

V and J are TRBV5-6 and TRBJ1-6; D is possibly TRBD1 (5 bases). CDR3 length equals 16 residues. The germline V and J ends were trimmed by 0 bases and 2 bases, with 9 bases remaining between them. Germline CDR1 reads SGHDT; CDR2 reads YYEEEE. DNA of the CDR3: TGTGCCAGCAGCTTGGGTAGGGGCACCTATAATTCACCCCTCCACTTT. As protein: CASSLGRGTYNSPLHF.

The CDR3 sequence is CASSETGYEQYF. CDR3 in DNA: TGTGCCAGCAGTGAGACAGGTTACGAGCAGTACTTC. The rearrangement joins TRBV2 to TRBJ2-7, with D tentatively TRBD1 (6 bases). The germline CDR1 and CDR2 sequences are SNHLY and FYNNEI. The CDR3 loop spans 12 amino acids. Trimming took off 3 bases at V and 4 bases at J, with 7 bases between the two ends.

The chain carries TRBV5-1 and TRBJ2-7; D gene ambiguous. This CDR3 has 13 amino acids. Deletions cut 0 bases from V and 3 bases from J, with 7 bases between. The germline V gene encodes CDR1 SGHRS and CDR2 YFSETQ. This CDR3 reads CASSLGADYEQYF. The CDR3 coding sequence is TGCGCCAGCAGCTTGGGAGCAGACTACGAGCAGTACTTC.

The chain has TRBV28 and TRBJ2-7; 7 nucleotides align to TRBD1. The CDR3 is 14 amino acids. CDR1 is MDHEN, CDR2 SYDVKM, per germline. The V and J ends lost 5 bases and 3 bases, in that order; junction bases with no gene match: 7. The CDR3 region is CASSGGQSLYEQYF. DNA of the CDR3: TGTGCCAGCAGTGGGGGACAGTCCCTCTACGAGCAGTACTTC.

This chain connects TRBV28 to TRBJ1-6; 9 nucleotides line up with TRBD1. V was pared by 7 bases and J by 7 bases, with 8 bases of the junction left unmatched. CDR1 and CDR2 from the germline V gene are MDHEN and SYDVKM. The CDR3 is 15 residues long. CDR3 coding DNA: TGTGCCAGCACCTTACAGGGGGCGGAAAATTCACCCCTCCACTTT. This codes for CASTLQGAENSPLHF.

V is TRBV6-6 and J is TRBJ2-7; TRBD2 is a possible D gene (6 bases). This CDR3 has 11 residues. With 8 bases removed from V and 9 bases from J, the gap between germline ends came to 14 bases. In germline, CDR1 is MNHNY, CDR2 SVGAGI (reference sequence). CDR3 sequence (DNA): TGTGCCAGCGACGGAGGGGAAGGGCAGTACTTC. Residues: CASDGGEGQYF.